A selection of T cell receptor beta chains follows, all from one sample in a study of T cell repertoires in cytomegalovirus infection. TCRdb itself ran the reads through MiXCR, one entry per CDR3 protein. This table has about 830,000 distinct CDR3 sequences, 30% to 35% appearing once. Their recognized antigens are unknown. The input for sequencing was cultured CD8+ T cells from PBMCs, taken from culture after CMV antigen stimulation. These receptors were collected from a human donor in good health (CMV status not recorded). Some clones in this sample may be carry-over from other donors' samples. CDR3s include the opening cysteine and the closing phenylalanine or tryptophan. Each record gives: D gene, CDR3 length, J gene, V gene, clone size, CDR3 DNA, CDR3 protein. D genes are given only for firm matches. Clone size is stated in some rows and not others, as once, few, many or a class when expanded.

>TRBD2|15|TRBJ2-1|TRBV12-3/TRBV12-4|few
TGTGCCAGCAGTGATAGCGGGGGGGCCACCAGTGAGCAGTTCTTC
CASSDSGGATSEQFF
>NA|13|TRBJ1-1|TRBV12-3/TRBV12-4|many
TGTGCCAGCAGTTTATCGGGGAAGTCTGAAGCTTTCTTT
CASSLSGKSEAFF
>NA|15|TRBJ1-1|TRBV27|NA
TGTGCCAGCAGTTTATCCTACACACTGAACGCTGAAGCTTTCTTT
CASSLSYTLNAEAFF
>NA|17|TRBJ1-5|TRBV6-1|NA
TGTGCCAGCAGTGACCCACCTCCGGGACGGGGCAATCAGCCCCAGCATTTT
CASSDPPPGRGNQPQHF
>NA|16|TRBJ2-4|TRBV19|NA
TGTGCCAGTAGTATGCGGCGGGAATTAGCCAAAAACATTCAGTACTTC
CASSMRRELAKNIQYF
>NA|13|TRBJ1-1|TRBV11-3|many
TGTGCCAGCAGCTCGGGAGACGGGGTTGAAGCTTTCTTT
CASSSGDGVEAFF
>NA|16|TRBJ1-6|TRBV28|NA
TGTGCCAGCAGTCTATCCCCGGCAGGCGGATTTTCACCCCTCCACTTT
CASSLSPAGGFSPLHF
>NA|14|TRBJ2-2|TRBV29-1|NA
TGCAGCGTTGAGAGCCTAGAGGGCACCGGGGAGCTGTTTTTT
CSVESLEGTGELFF
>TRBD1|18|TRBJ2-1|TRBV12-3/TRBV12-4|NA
TGTGCCAGCACTCAGGGGACAGGGAGAAGGGTGTCCTACAATGAGCAGTTCTTC
CASTQGTGRRVSYNEQFF
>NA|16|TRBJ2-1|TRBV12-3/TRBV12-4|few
TGTGCCAGCACCCTTTTCGGTCAGGGACCCTACAATGAGCAGTTCTTC
CASTLFGQGPYNEQFF
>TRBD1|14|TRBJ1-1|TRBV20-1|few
TGCAGTGCTAGAGACACAGGGGCGAGCGGTGAAGCTTTCTTT
CSARDTGASGEAFF
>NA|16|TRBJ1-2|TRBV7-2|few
TGTGCCAGCAGAACACCCGGACGGCAAGCTAACTATGGCTACACCTTC
CASRTPGRQANYGYTF
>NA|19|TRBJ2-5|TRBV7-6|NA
TGTGCCAGCAGCCGTCCTAAACAGCCGGGGGGCCCCGGACAAGAGACCCAGTACTTC
CASSRPKQPGGPGQETQYF